The present TCR beta chain was sequenced within a study of blood T cell repertoires in COVID-19. Study overall: Material from acute and convalescent COVID-19 was sourced from the United States, Italy and Spain.

Original processing notes: How many nucleated cells were present was estimated from reference gene primer amplification. This table comes from immunoSEQ multiplex PCR, and its TCRdb copy is limited to in-frame clones, with some not included. V and J calls and clone size come straight from that table; D and trimming were deduced from the DNA. The sample carries around 80,000 clones, around 90% recorded once. Germline V gene sequence: CDR1 SNHLY, CDR2 FYNNEI. V was pared by 8 bases and J by 10 bases, with 18 bases between. The CDR3 has 14 amino acids. The chain joins TRBV2 to TRBJ1-6; D possibly corresponds to TRBD1 (5 bases). The clonotype originates from an elderly woman with acute or convalescent COVID-19. Sequenced sample: peripheral blood. The CDR3: CASRTSGFESPLHF. The CDR3 nucleotides read TGTGCCAGCCGTACCTCAGGGTTTGAATCACCCCTCCACTTT.